This paragraph covers one TCR beta chain sequence. Germline V gives CDR1 MDHEN, CDR2 SYDVKM. The CDR3 contains 14 residues. The trim removed 6 bases at V and 4 bases at J, leaving 6 bases unmatched. The sample comes from a study of blood T cell repertoires in COVID-19. Across the study: Samples representing acute and convalescent COVID-19 were sourced from the United States, Italy and Spain.

Some clones are missing from TCRdb's copy, which holds only in-frame ones; the method was immunoSEQ multiplex PCR. The table shows 220,000 or so clones, with around 90% occurring only once. Seattle's enrolled individuals joined amid active infection and were then monitored longitudinally. The sequencing sample was made of peripheral blood. This sequence was found in a man in his sixties with COVID-19, enrolled during active disease. The V call is TRBV28, the J call TRBJ2-5; 9 nucleotides match TRBD2. The CDR3 region is CASRPGLALETQYF. The DNA for the CDR3 is TGTGCCAGCAGACCGGGACTAGCTCTAGAGACCCAGTACTTC.